This TCR beta chain stems from a study of blood T cells in healthy people across ages. Donors ranged from about 6 to 90 years old and were healthy Caucasians in Russia. A second PCR, run for roughly 7 to 12 cycles, used a sample-barcoded 5' primer plus a J-beta primer mix. TCRdb fed the 5' RACE reads into MiXCR, producing one record per CDR3 protein. The repertoire holds about 1.4 million distinct CDR3 sequences, approximately 59% seen once, with over 5.5% in the top ten. V lost 0 bases and J lost 4, with 6 bases in between. The CDR3 has 14 residues. The germline gives CDR1 MGHDK, CDR2 SYGVNS. This TCR was recovered from a young man in good health. The sample taken for sequencing was blood. The chain recombines TRBV25-1 with TRBJ2-2; D is ambiguous. CDR3 amino acids: CASSEYSATGELFF. CDR3 DNA sequence: TGTGCCAGCAGTGAATATTCAGCCACCGGGGAGCTGTTTTTT.